Listed below are T cell receptor beta chains from one sample, sequenced in a study of blood T cell repertoires in COVID-19. Assay: immunoSEQ multiplex PCR; the TCRdb copy retains only in-frame clones and omits some. The data show 25,000 to 30,000 clones, with around 86% seen just once and about 8% held by the top ten. Sequenced material: peripheral blood. The source of these receptors is a man aged 45-65 years with active COVID-19. Each CDR3 is given with its conserved first and last residue. The D gene is left open where the match is weak. Clone size is shown for a subset of rows, as once, few, many or a class of expanded clone.

J gene: TRBJ2-2
V gene: TRBV9
D gene: .
clone size: .
CDR3 DNA: TGTGCCAGCAGCGTAGCCTCTAATAGCGGGGAGCTGTTTTTT
CDR3 protein: CASSVASNSGELFF

J gene: TRBJ1-3
V gene: TRBV6-6
D gene: .
clone size: .
CDR3 DNA: TGTGCCAGCAGAGAGGGGGCTGGAAACACCATATATTTT
CDR3 protein: CASREGAGNTIYF

J gene: TRBJ1-5
V gene: TRBV19
D gene: .
clone size: .
CDR3 DNA: TGTGCCAGTAGTATTCCGACAATTGCACGGCCCCAGCATTTT
CDR3 protein: CASSIPTIARPQHF

J gene: TRBJ2-1
V gene: TRBV7-9
D gene: .
clone size: .
CDR3 DNA: TGTGCCAGCAGCTCGCCCCTCCGCAGACAGGTTGTGGATGAGCAGTTCTTC
CDR3 protein: CASSSPLRRQVVDEQFF

J gene: TRBJ1-2
V gene: TRBV11-3
D gene: .
clone size: .
CDR3 DNA: TGTGCCAGCAGCTTAGGAGGAACAGGGTACAGCTATGGCTACACCTTC
CDR3 protein: CASSLGGTGYSYGYTF

J gene: TRBJ2-7
V gene: TRBV27
D gene: TRBD2
clone size: .
CDR3 DNA: TGTGCCAGCAGTACCCGGACTAGCGGGAACTTCTGGTCCTTC
CDR3 protein: CASSTRTSGNFWSF

J gene: TRBJ1-2
V gene: TRBV19
D gene: TRBD1
clone size: .
CDR3 DNA: TGTGCCAGTAGTATAGAACATGGGACAGGGGGACACTATGGCTACACCTTC
CDR3 protein: CASSIEHGTGGHYGYTF

J gene: TRBJ1-2
V gene: TRBV14
D gene: TRBD1
clone size: .
CDR3 DNA: TGTGCCAGCAGCTTTCGTCCCGGGACAGGGGCAAGTGGCTACACCTTC
CDR3 protein: CASSFRPGTGASGYTF

J gene: TRBJ2-7
V gene: TRBV5-1
D gene: .
clone size: few
CDR3 DNA: TGCGCCAGCAGCTTGGCTAGTAGAGGACAAACCTACGAGCAGTACTTC
CDR3 protein: CASSLASRGQTYEQYF

J gene: TRBJ2-1
V gene: TRBV7-2
D gene: TRBD2
clone size: .
CDR3 DNA: TGTGCCAGCAGCTTAGCGACTAGCGGGGGGGGTGAGCAGTTCTTC
CDR3 protein: CASSLATSGGGEQFF

J gene: TRBJ2-1
V gene: TRBV11-3
D gene: TRBD2
clone size: .
CDR3 DNA: TGTGCCAGCAGTCTAGGGACTAGCGGGGGTAATGAGCAGTTCTTC
CDR3 protein: CASSLGTSGGNEQFF

J gene: TRBJ1-4
V gene: TRBV29-1
D gene: .
clone size: .
CDR3 DNA: TGCAGCGTTTACGGGGGGGAGAATGAAAAACTGTTTTTT
CDR3 protein: CSVYGGENEKLFF

J gene: TRBJ1-1
V gene: TRBV6-5
D gene: TRBD1
clone size: .
CDR3 DNA: TGTGCCAGCAGTTACTCGCAGGGGGCGAGCCTTGAAGCTTTCTTT
CDR3 protein: CASSYSQGASLEAFF

J gene: TRBJ2-6
V gene: TRBV5-1
D gene: .
clone size: .
CDR3 DNA: TGCGCCAGCAGTACAGGGTCTAGCTCTGGGGCCAACGTCCTGACTTTC
CDR3 protein: CASSTGSSSGANVLTF

J gene: TRBJ2-7
V gene: TRBV11-2
D gene: TRBD2
clone size: .
CDR3 DNA: TGTGCCAGCAGCTTACGGGGGGGCCGATACGAGCAGTACTTC
CDR3 protein: CASSLRGGRYEQYF

J gene: TRBJ2-2
V gene: TRBV7-6
D gene: TRBD2
clone size: few
CDR3 DNA: TGTGCCAGCAGCTTGGGAGCGGGAGGGCCAGGGACCGGGGAGCTGTTTTTT
CDR3 protein: CASSLGAGGPGTGELFF

J gene: TRBJ1-2
V gene: TRBV27
D gene: TRBD1
clone size: .
CDR3 DNA: TGTGCCAGCAGTTATGGGACAGGGGTATTTGATGGCTACACCTTC
CDR3 protein: CASSYGTGVFDGYTF

J gene: TRBJ2-1
V gene: TRBV5-8
D gene: TRBD1
clone size: .
CDR3 DNA: TGTGCCAGCAGGTACCGGGACAGGGGGAACAGGGAGCAGTTCTTC
CDR3 protein: CASRYRDRGNREQFF

J gene: TRBJ1-4
V gene: TRBV5-1
D gene: TRBD1
clone size: few
CDR3 DNA: TGCGCCAGCAGCCTATCCGGACAGGCCGAAAAACTGTTTTTT
CDR3 protein: CASSLSGQAEKLFF

J gene: TRBJ2-7
V gene: TRBV14
D gene: .
clone size: .
CDR3 DNA: TGTGCCAGCAGCCAAACTAGAACGGCCTCTCGTCCCTACGAGCAGTACTTC
CDR3 protein: CASSQTRTASRPYEQYF

J gene: TRBJ2-5
V gene: TRBV14
D gene: TRBD1
clone size: .
CDR3 DNA: TGTGCCAGCAGCCAAGGACAGGGTGCGGGGACCCAGTACTTC
CDR3 protein: CASSQGQGAGTQYF

J gene: TRBJ2-7
V gene: TRBV12-5
D gene: .
clone size: .
CDR3 DNA: TGTGCTAGTGGTTTGGGGCTCTACGAGCAGTACTTC
CDR3 protein: CASGLGLYEQYF

J gene: TRBJ1-5
V gene: TRBV19
D gene: TRBD1
clone size: .
CDR3 DNA: TGTGCCAGTAGTATAACAGGGGTTAGCAATCAGCCCCAGCATTTT
CDR3 protein: CASSITGVSNQPQHF

J gene: TRBJ2-5
V gene: TRBV28
D gene: .
clone size: .
CDR3 DNA: TGTGCCAGCAGTCCGGGGGTCGAAGGAAAGACCCAGTACTTC
CDR3 protein: CASSPGVEGKTQYF

J gene: TRBJ1-2
V gene: TRBV6-5
D gene: TRBD1
clone size: .
CDR3 DNA: TGTGCCAGCACTAGGGGGCCGAACTATGGCTACACCTTC
CDR3 protein: CASTRGPNYGYTF

J gene: TRBJ2-3
V gene: TRBV11-3
D gene: .
clone size: .
CDR3 DNA: TGTGCCAGCAGCACTCGGACAGATACGCAGTATTTT
CDR3 protein: CASSTRTDTQYF

J gene: TRBJ2-2
V gene: TRBV3-1/TRBV3-2
D gene: .
clone size: .
CDR3 DNA: TGTGCCAGCAGCCAAGTCGGACAGACTTCGAACACCGGGGAGCTGTTTTTT
CDR3 protein: CASSQVGQTSNTGELFF

J gene: TRBJ2-7
V gene: TRBV11-2
D gene: TRBD2
clone size: .
CDR3 DNA: TGTGCCAGCAGCTTAGTACGGGGGGACTCCTACGAGCAGTACTTC
CDR3 protein: CASSLVRGDSYEQYF

J gene: TRBJ2-3
V gene: TRBV4-3
D gene: .
clone size: .
CDR3 DNA: TGCGCCAGCAGCCTCGGAGCCCTGGCGGATACGCAGTATTTT
CDR3 protein: CASSLGALADTQYF

J gene: TRBJ2-7
V gene: TRBV2
D gene: .
clone size: .
CDR3 DNA: TGTGCCAGCAGTGAAGTGCCAACTCGCTACGAGCAGTACTTC
CDR3 protein: CASSEVPTRYEQYF

J gene: TRBJ2-2
V gene: TRBV27
D gene: .
clone size: .
CDR3 DNA: TGTGCCAGCAGTCCGAACCCCCACGGTTACACCGGGGAGCTGTTTTTT
CDR3 protein: CASSPNPHGYTGELFF

J gene: TRBJ2-3
V gene: TRBV24-1
D gene: TRBD2
clone size: .
CDR3 DNA: TGTGCCACCAGTGATTTAGGTCGGACTAGCGGGTCCCGCACAGATACGCAGTATTTT
CDR3 protein: CATSDLGRTSGSRTDTQYF

J gene: TRBJ2-1
V gene: TRBV18
D gene: TRBD1
clone size: once
CDR3 DNA: TGTGCCAGCTCACCACCCGGGACAGTTTACAATGAGCAGTTCTTC
CDR3 protein: CASSPPGTVYNEQFF

J gene: TRBJ2-5
V gene: TRBV7-2
D gene: TRBD2
clone size: .
CDR3 DNA: TGTGCCAGCAGGCCTACTAGCGGTATAGTGACCCAGTACTTC
CDR3 protein: CASRPTSGIVTQYF

J gene: TRBJ2-1
V gene: TRBV3-1/TRBV3-2
D gene: .
clone size: .
CDR3 DNA: TGTGCCAGCAGCCAAGATCCTAGTGAGCAGTTCTTC
CDR3 protein: CASSQDPSEQFF

J gene: TRBJ1-6
V gene: TRBV30
D gene: TRBD1
clone size: once
CDR3 DNA: TGTGCCTTTGACTTAGGACAGGGCCTGTCACCCCTCCACTTT
CDR3 protein: CAFDLGQGLSPLHF

J gene: TRBJ1-6
V gene: TRBV7-9
D gene: .
clone size: .
CDR3 DNA: TGTGCCAGCAGCTTCGACTTTGTCGGAGTCAATTCACCCCTCCACTTT
CDR3 protein: CASSFDFVGVNSPLHF